The clone carrying this T cell receptor (beta chain) was seen at least ten times. The data were taken from a study of patients and donors after allogeneic stem cell transplantation. From the RT-PCR reads, TCRdb called clonotypes with MiXCR, one entry per CDR3 protein. The profile shows approximately 61,000 distinct CDR3 sequences, approximately 12% of them singletons. This CDR3 spans 13 amino acids. Germline CDR1 MNHEY, CDR2 SMNVEV (reference sequence). The V end was cut by 2 bases, the J end by 3 bases, with 4 bases between. Material for sequencing was blood, either unsorted or a sorted T cell fraction (not recorded which). The origin of this receptor is a human donor who was either an allogeneic HSCT recipient or a stem cell or donor lymphocyte infusion donor (not recorded which). It is not recorded whose cells these are; they may come from a transplant donor. V gene TRBV27 combines with J gene TRBJ1-4, with D hard to call. This CDR3 reads CASSLRSNEKLFF. CDR3 nucleotide sequence: TGTGCCAGCAGTTTAAGGTCTAATGAAAAACTGTTTTTT.